This TCR beta chain is from a study of PD-L1 blockade in urothelial cancer. Study information: Timepoints chosen for blood analysis were 3 weeks (second dose) and 6 weeks after treatment start. Typically, measured as a median, blood samples had 140,000 or so T cells.

Assay used: immunoSEQ multiplex PCR; TCRdb lists only in-frame clones, some missing. The sample contains some 50,000 clones, around 88% of which appear only once. Study results and caveats: Pretreatment blood TCR clonality under the median forecast improved survival.

Described time point: pretreatment peripheral blood. Locally advanced or metastatic urothelial carcinoma was present in patients. Concerning this clone: The antigen is unknown.

Germline CDR1 SGHRS, CDR2 YFSETQ. V shed 4 bases and J 6 bases; nucleotides not matched to a gene: 6. This CDR3 comprises 15 residues. The rearrangement uses TRBV5-1 and TRBJ1-4, with TRBD1 identical over 10 bases. The sequenced sample was PBMCs, obtained around atezolizumab (anti-PD-L1) treatment. This sequence was found in a woman in her fifties or sixties with urothelial cancer. The CDR3 DNA is TGCGCCAGCAGCGCCACCGGGACAGGGGATGAAAAACTGTTTTTT. Amino acid sequence: CASSATGTGDEKLFF.